This T cell receptor beta chain appears in the sequencing data of a study of blood T cell repertoires in COVID-19 (dated by TCRdb to the early 2020s). Some background on the complete study: Samples covering the acute and convalescent phases of COVID-19 were provided by collaborators in the United States, Italy and Spain. The material from the prospective study consisted of cDNA or gDNA derived from T cells, B-cell-depleted T cells, or PBMCs. Subjects who had been exposed to COVID-19, were actively infected with it, or had recovered from it provided the deeply sampled blood TCRbeta repertoires that made up the dataset. The repertoires were released in a freely available public database intended as a resource for research on the immune response to SARS-CoV-2. The samples were drawn from the first 160 participants of the ongoing ImmuneRACE study and from 950 to 1,500 subjects provided by 6 global collaborators. Nearly every sample came with metadata listing a de-identified subject ID, COVID-19 status, age in years and sex. Where available, HLA class I and class II types were obtained from metadata supplied by the sample provider rather than from assay-based typing.

Collaborating institutions collected whole blood in K2EDTA tubes following their own protocols. Collaborator samples were shipped for TCRbeta analysis as frozen whole blood, isolated PBMCs, or DNA extracted from either sample type. Worth noting for this clone: Its antigen is currently not known. No base-level quality is on record; no much larger clone is a single base apart.

From the germline V gene, CDR1 is SGDLS and CDR2 is YYNGEE. The junction carries 16 bases between V and J, which are trimmed by 6 bases and 0 bases respectively. Measured from the cysteine to the phenylalanine, the CDR3 is 16 residues long. The sequence is cut down to CDR3 DNA, 48 bases in frame from base 1. TCRbeta CDR3 regions were amplified from genomic DNA by means of the immunoSEQ Assay, a bias-controlled multiplex PCR. As for the authors' bioinformatics: Nucleated cell counts per sample were estimated from amplification of reference gene primers within the assay. To quantify the absolute abundance of each unique TCRbeta CDR3 rearrangement, sequence reads were collapsed and filtered. Productive Simpson clonality was computed per sample as the square root of Simpson's diversity index over productive rearrangements. TCRdb obtained this table from immuneACCESS and retained in-frame rearrangements with V and J assigned. These tables miss some clones; where compared with another copy, unresolved V genes account for less than half of the shortfall, and the remainder is unexplained. V and J calls plus clone size are reproduced from that table; the DNA served to infer D and trimming. This sample has some 80,000 clones in its table, and over 70% of those were observed once. The top ten hold around 9.5% of the sample.

Points the paper makes about the study in general: How much clinical and demographic metadata was included differed by source and by participant, and the metadata was provided uncurated.

The sequence was collected from a human donor in a cohort sampled during active COVID-19. Sample: peripheral blood. The sequence links TRBV9 to TRBJ1-3, with TRBD1 perhaps the D gene, on 5 matching bases. The CDR3 has the sequence CASTGGAGSSGNTIYF. The DNA is as follows: TGTGCCAGCACCGGAGGGGCAGGGAGCTCTGGAAACACCATATATTTT.